This TCR beta chain was profiled in a study of blood T cell repertoires in COVID-19. Some clones are missing from TCRdb's copy, which holds only in-frame ones; the method was immunoSEQ multiplex PCR. This table has about 260,000 clones, 75% to 90% appearing once. Worth noting for this clone: The same CDR3 is also encoded by other DNA sequences in this sample.

The CDR3 is 15 amino acids. Per germline, CDR1 SGDLS and CDR2 YYNGEE. V lost 4 bases to trimming and J lost 4 bases; unmatched junction nucleotides: 7. V and J are TRBV9 and TRBJ2-7; 11 bases agree with TRBD2. The TCR originated in a woman aged 40 to 55 who had recovered from COVID-19. Sequenced sample: peripheral blood. This CDR3 is CASSPLAGGPYEQYF. CDR3 DNA: TGTGCCAGCAGCCCCTTAGCGGGGGGGCCGTACGAGCAGTACTTC.